The 14 T cell receptor beta chains reported below all come from one sample, sequenced in a study of post-analysis software for immune sequencing data. Study-level points and caveats: TRBV segments more frequent in patients than in controls numbered roughly 5 and included TRBV5-6, TRBV5-1 and TRBV20-1.

No cognate antigen is known for these TCRs. Unique molecular identifiers were built into the TCR beta cDNA libraries. TCRdb reprocessed the PCR reads with MiXCR, giving one entry per CDR3 protein. The sample carries about 820,000 distinct CDR3 sequences, around 50% recorded once. The specimen was blood. These receptors originate from a girl aged 5-17 years with multiple sclerosis.

This chain connects TRBV7-9 to TRBJ2-5; 8 bases match TRBD2. CDR3 length: 13 amino acids. V lost 7 bases to trimming and J lost 8 bases; unmatched junction nucleotides: 9. Germline values: CDR1 SEHNR, CDR2 FQNEAQ (reference sequence). The CDR3 coding sequence is TGTGCCAGCACCCCGGGCGGGAGGTTAACCCAGTACTTC. It codes for CASTPGGRLTQYF.

This sequence joins TRBV20-1 and TRBJ2-7, with D tentatively TRBD2 (5 bases). Germline V gene sequence: CDR1 DFQATT, CDR2 SNEGSKA (reference sequence). CDR3 size: 11 residues. V gave up 6 bases and J gave up 6 bases, with 12 bases separating them. The CDR3 here is CSAGVPGEQYF. CDR3 in DNA: TGCAGTGCCGGGGTCCCAGGCGAGCAGTACTTC.

This clonotype was recorded once. J is TRBJ2-1 and V is TRBV6-2 or TRBV6-3, with 14 bases identical to TRBD2. CDR1 and CDR2 from the germline V gene are MNHEY and SVGEGT. The length of the CDR3 is 20 residues. V gave up 2 bases and J gave up 0 bases; unmatched junction bases: 9. CDR3: CASSYITGLAGVHSYNEQFF. The CDR3 DNA reads TGTGCCAGCAGTTACATTACGGGACTAGCGGGGGTTCACTCCTACAATGAGCAGTTCTTC.

The chain links TRBV6-5 to TRBJ2-3; D not certain. The CDR3 covers 15 residues. Germline lookup yields CDR1 MNHEY and CDR2 SVGAGI. Deletions cut 2 bases from V and 4 bases from J, with 13 bases between. The CDR3 sequence is CASSYRSPSPDTQYF. The CDR3 DNA follows: TGTGCCAGCAGTTACCGGTCTCCGAGCCCAGATACGCAGTATTTT.

This CDR3 is CASSSGTVNTYGYTF. As DNA, the CDR3 is TGTGCCAGCAGCTCCGGGACGGTAAATACCTATGGCTACACCTTC. V gene TRBV6-5 combines with J gene TRBJ1-2, with D possibly being TRBD1 (5 bases). Germline V gene sequence: CDR1 MNHEY, CDR2 SVGAGI. The CDR3 runs to 15 residues. V was trimmed by 6 bases and J by 4 bases, leaving 18 bases between them.

This rearrangement joins TRBV18 to TRBJ2-7; D is perhaps TRBD1 (5 bases). Germline V gene data show CDR1 as KGHSH and CDR2 as LQKENI. Between the trimmed V and J ends, which lost 5 bases and 6 bases, there was a span of 11 bases. This CDR3 has 12 residues. The CDR3 is CASSNQGGEQYF. The CDR3 nucleotides read TGTGCCAGCTCAAATCAGGGTGGCGAGCAGTACTTC.

The rearrangement links TRBV2 to TRBJ2-3; 9 positions match TRBD1. There are 15 residues in the CDR3. The germline V gene encodes CDR1 SNHLY and CDR2 FYNNEI. V trimming: 3 bases; J trimming: 2 bases; junction bases outside the gene matches: 3. Here the CDR3 reads CASSDRTGVTDTQYF. The CDR3 DNA reads TGTGCCAGCAGTGACAGGACAGGGGTCACAGATACGCAGTATTTT.

There are a few counts of this clonotype. The chain combines TRBV5-1 with TRBJ1-1; TRBD1 is a possible D gene (6 bases). This CDR3 spans 13 amino acids. CDR1 and CDR2 (germline): SGHRS, YFSETQ. The V gene lost 4 bases and the J gene lost 5 bases, with 12 bases spanning the gap. The CDR3 nucleotides read TGCGCCAGCAGCCCCTTCCAGGGGACTGAAGCTTTCTTT. Protein: CASSPFQGTEAFF.

The V call is TRBV3-1, the J call TRBJ2-1; TRBD1 is a possible D gene (5 bases). Germline V gene sequence: CDR1 LGHDT, CDR2 YNNKEL (reference sequence). This CDR3 is built from 12 residues. V was cut by 8 bases and J by 2 bases, with 7 bases left in between. In DNA form, the CDR3 reads TGTGCCAGCGGGGCGGCCTACAATGAGCAGTTCTTC. Translating it yields CASGAAYNEQFF.

Comment on this clonotype: Being one base from a much bigger clone, this may be a read error. The chain couples TRBV7-3 to TRBJ2-1, with D possibly being TRBD1 or TRBD2 (7 bases each). Germline V gene sequence: CDR1 SGHTA, CDR2 FQGTGA. The CDR3 covers 13 residues. Trimming removed 5 bases at V and 10 bases at J, with 15 bases between. The CDR3 nucleotides read TGTGCCAGCAGCCGCGACAGGGACTACGAGCAGTTCTTC. As protein: CASSRDRDYEQFF.

This clonotype has a handful of counts. The rearrangement uses TRBV27 and TRBJ2-7, with TRBD1 matching 7 bases. The CDR3 is 14 residues long. Germline CDR1 and CDR2: MNHEY and SMNVEV (reference sequence). The V segment lost 5 bases and the J segment 4 bases; nucleotides outside the gene matches: 8. CDR3: CASSRDSHSYEQYF. The CDR3 DNA follows: TGTGCCAGCAGTCGGGACAGCCACTCTTACGAGCAGTACTTC.

The genes are TRBV14 and TRBJ2-5, with D possibly being TRBD2 (6 bases). The V end lost 1 base, the J end lost 5 bases, and 32 bases lay between the germline ends. The CDR3 covers 21 residues. Germline V gene sequence: CDR1 SGHDN, CDR2 FVKESK. CDR3 amino acids: CASSQGPAGRTWVKRLETQYF. CDR3 DNA: TGTGCCAGCAGCCAAGGACCCGCGGGACGGACTTGGGTAAAGAGGCTGGAGACCCAGTACTTC.

This clonotype was observed a handful of times. The rearrangement joins TRBV6-6 to TRBJ2-7; TRBD1 might be the D (6 bases). Germline V CDR1 and CDR2: MNHNY, SVGAGI (reference sequence). The CDR3 has 13 amino acids. The V end lost 6 bases, the J end lost 4 bases, and 13 bases lay between the germline ends. The CDR3 region has the DNA TGTGCCAGCAGCAGGACAGAGGGATACGAGCAGTACTTC. Residues: CASSRTEGYEQYF.

The CDR3 nucleotides read TGTGCCAGCAGTTCCCGGCTACAAGCCAAAAACATTCAGTACTTC. Translation: CASSSRLQAKNIQYF. The chain links TRBV28 to TRBJ2-4; D not resolved. The CDR3 runs 15 residues. Germline CDR1 reads MDHEN; CDR2 reads SYDVKM. Trimming took 4 bases from V and 0 from J, leaving 10 bases between them.